This T cell receptor (beta chain) originates from a study of blood T cell repertoires in COVID-19. Looking at the study overall: T cells, B-cell-depleted T cells, or PBMCs supplied cDNA or gDNA.

Enrollment of patients from Seattle took place during active infection, with longitudinal follow-up. In its sample, this clone was seen once. Per the original methods: The assay estimated nucleated cells by amplifying reference gene primers. Measured with immunoSEQ multiplex PCR; TCRdb has only the in-frame clones, and not every one. The V and J calls and clone size come from that table; D and trimming were worked out from the DNA. Of about 170,000 clones listed, 84% are singletons. The CDR3 extends over 13 amino acids. The ends lost 9 bases at V and 3 bases at J; junction bases unmatched: 5. CDR1 KGHDR and CDR2 SFDVKD come from the germline V gene.

This clonotype originated in an older woman with COVID-19, enrolled during active disease. The chain couples TRBV24-1 to TRBJ2-3, with 7 nucleotides matching TRBD2. Material: peripheral blood. The CDR3 protein is CATGGSGTDTQYF. The CDR3 bases are TGTGCCACCGGCGGGAGCGGGACAGATACGCAGTATTTT.